These T cell receptor beta chains were read from a single sample in a study of metastatic and nonmetastatic thyroid tumors. From the PCR reads, TCRdb re-called clones with MiXCR. The data contain about 60,000 clones, about a sixth of them singletons. Sequenced input: blood. These receptors were obtained from a male donor with papillary thyroid cancer or a benign thyroid nodule (not recorded which). Some clones in this sample may be carry-over from other donors' samples. CDR3s include the opening cysteine and the closing phenylalanine or tryptophan. A D gene is named only where the DNA matches it firmly. Some rows have no size entry. The others give once, few or many, or a class for an expanded clone.

>TRBJ2-1|TRBD2|TRBV24-1|few
TGTGCCACCTCTTCGGCTAGCGGGAGTATTAATGAGCAGTTCTTC
CATSSASGSINEQFF
>TRBJ2-5|.|TRBV6-4|few
TGTGCCAGCAGTCCCCTGCGCGGGGCCAGGGATACCCAGTACTTC
CASSPLRGARDTQYF
>TRBJ2-3|TRBD1|TRBV7-8|many
TGTGCCAGCAGCTTTGTGGGACAGGGGGGAGCAGATACGCAGTATTTT
CASSFVGQGGADTQYF
>TRBJ1-4|.|TRBV29-1|many
TGCAGCGTCCGGGACGTTAATGAAAAACTGTTTTTT
CSVRDVNEKLFF
>TRBJ2-2|TRBD2|TRBV7-2|many
TGTGCCAGCAGCTTAGCTAGCGGGAGGGGCGCGAACACCGGGGAGCTGTTTTTT
CASSLASGRGANTGELFF
>TRBJ2-1|TRBD1|TRBV6-1|few
TGTGCCAGCACTCCCCCGGACAGGGGGATTAATGAGCAGTTCTTC
CASTPPDRGINEQFF
>TRBJ2-5|.|TRBV12-3/TRBV12-4|many
TGTGCCAGCAGTCAGACTCCACCATCGTACCAAGAGACCCAGTACTTC
CASSQTPPSYQETQYF
>TRBJ2-1|.|TRBV4-3|many
TGCGCCAGCAGCCTAGCTAGAGGCCCCTACAATGAGCAGTTCTTC
CASSLARGPYNEQFF
>TRBJ2-1|.|TRBV6-1|many
TGTGCCAGCAGCCCGGGTGACTATGAGCAGTTCTTC
CASSPGDYEQFF
>TRBJ2-1|TRBD2|TRBV2|few
TGTGCCAGCACTAGGACTAGCGGGAGGGCCGATGAGCAGTTCTTC
CASTRTSGRADEQFF
>TRBJ1-4|.|TRBV15|many
TGTGCCACCAGCCCCACCGGGACGGATAATGAAAAACTGTTTTTT
CATSPTGTDNEKLFF
>TRBJ1-6|.|TRBV30|.
TGTGCCTGGAGTGTTGGGGTGTGTCCACCCCTCCACTTT
CAWSVGVCPPLHF
>TRBJ2-4|.|TRBV6-4|many
TGTGCCAGCGAAACCCGCACCCAGGACAACATTCAGTACTTC
CASETRTQDNIQYF
>TRBJ2-7|.|TRBV19|many
TGTGCCAGTAGGGAGGATCCAACGGCTTACGAGCAGTACTTC
CASREDPTAYEQYF
>TRBJ1-5|.|TRBV6-2/TRBV6-3|.
TGTGCCAGCAGTTACTGGGTTGTGGACAATCAGCCCCAGCATTTT
CASSYWVVDNQPQHF